Listed below are T cell receptor beta chains from one sample, sequenced in a study of high-grade serous ovarian cancer treatment subgroups. Some clones are missing from TCRdb's copy, which holds only in-frame ones; the method was immunoSEQ multiplex PCR. The table has just over 35,000 clones, about 80% seen once. Sequenced: tumor tissue. The source of these receptors is a human donor with high-grade serous ovarian cancer. CDR3s include the opening cysteine and the closing phenylalanine or tryptophan. The order of the fields is CDR3 length, V gene, J gene, CDR3 protein.

len: 14; v_gene: TRBV11-2; j_gene: TRBJ2-1; CDR3aa: CASSFLAGVTEQFF
len: 15; v_gene: TRBV2; j_gene: TRBJ2-6; CDR3aa: CASSGRPSGANVLTF
len: 15; v_gene: TRBV9; j_gene: TRBJ2-1; CDR3aa: CASSVGPRGYNEQFF
len: 19; v_gene: TRBV7-2; j_gene: TRBJ2-5; CDR3aa: CASSLVVPLGTALQETQYF
len: 14; v_gene: TRBV19; j_gene: TRBJ2-7; CDR3aa: CASSPYRGLHEQYF
len: 17; v_gene: TRBV27; j_gene: TRBJ2-3; CDR3aa: CASSPLKKAGVTDTQYF
len: 13; v_gene: TRBV7-7; j_gene: TRBJ2-1; CDR3aa: CASSPDLYNEQFF
len: 16; v_gene: TRBV28; j_gene: TRBJ2-5; CDR3aa: CASSSGRLVGGETQYF
len: 12; v_gene: TRBV9; j_gene: TRBJ2-3; CDR3aa: CASSQGTDTQYF
len: 13; v_gene: TRBV19; j_gene: TRBJ1-5; CDR3aa: CASSSTGGQPQHF
len: 15; v_gene: TRBV28; j_gene: TRBJ2-1; CDR3aa: CASSYLAGERDEQFF
len: 15; v_gene: TRBV5-1; j_gene: TRBJ2-1; CDR3aa: CASSLGTSGSHEQFF
len: 15; v_gene: TRBV10-1; j_gene: TRBJ1-1; CDR3aa: CASSEERHQNTEAFF
len: 13; v_gene: TRBV5-1; j_gene: TRBJ2-5; CDR3aa: CASSSGGSKTQYF
len: 13; v_gene: TRBV6-5; j_gene: TRBJ2-7; CDR3aa: CASSYPDSYEQYF
len: 15; v_gene: TRBV6-5; j_gene: TRBJ2-7; CDR3aa: CASSYPDRNSYEQYF
len: 19; v_gene: TRBV7-9; j_gene: TRBJ2-3; CDR3aa: CASSTQGLVMPPGTDTQYF
len: 10; v_gene: TRBV6-1; j_gene: TRBJ2-7; CDR3aa: CASIDGEQYF
len: 16; v_gene: TRBV4-2; j_gene: TRBJ2-7; CDR3aa: CASSQRGQGKGYEQYF
len: 15; v_gene: TRBV19; j_gene: TRBJ2-7; CDR3aa: CASMLWRQGGNEQYF
len: 16; v_gene: TRBV7-3; j_gene: TRBJ2-3; CDR3aa: CASSEDGRALTDTQYF
len: 14; v_gene: TRBV6-6; j_gene: TRBJ2-7; CDR3aa: CASINVPGAYEQYF
len: 16; v_gene: TRBV25-1; j_gene: TRBJ2-3; CDR3aa: CASSDPGTSGSDTQYF
len: 17; v_gene: TRBV15; j_gene: TRBJ2-1; CDR3aa: CATSRSGLAGRGNEQFF
len: 12; v_gene: TRBV5-4; j_gene: TRBJ2-2; CDR3aa: CATPNPTGELFF
len: 18; v_gene: TRBV28; j_gene: TRBJ2-2; CDR3aa: CASSLLPGGGPGTGELFF
len: 18; v_gene: TRBV7-2; j_gene: TRBJ2-1; CDR3aa: CASSLGASGRAEWVEQFF
len: 17; v_gene: TRBV19; j_gene: TRBJ1-1; CDR3aa: CASSPEVGSGGNTEAFF
len: 12; v_gene: TRBV7-3; j_gene: TRBJ1-2; CDR3aa: CASSFRGDGYTF
len: 14; v_gene: TRBV10-3; j_gene: TRBJ1-3; CDR3aa: CAISDMNSGNTIYF
len: 14; v_gene: TRBV10-3; j_gene: TRBJ1-2; CDR3aa: CASSYAAGRIGYTF
len: 15; v_gene: TRBV19; j_gene: TRBJ2-7; CDR3aa: CASRNPGQSSYEQYF
len: 14; v_gene: TRBV19; j_gene: TRBJ1-5; CDR3aa: CASRPLQGTQPQHF
len: 17; v_gene: TRBV5-5; j_gene: TRBJ2-7; CDR3aa: CASSLENQVAGSHEQYF
len: 16; v_gene: TRBV19; j_gene: TRBJ2-1; CDR3aa: CASSMAPGQGYNEQFF
len: 14; v_gene: TRBV4-1; j_gene: TRBJ1-1; CDR3aa: CASSQAQGHTEAFF
len: 16; v_gene: TRBV5-1; j_gene: TRBJ2-5; CDR3aa: CASSDPAEAAQETQYF
len: 17; v_gene: TRBV12-5; j_gene: TRBJ2-7; CDR3aa: CASGLPPGTGGCYEQYF
len: 15; v_gene: TRBV7-9; j_gene: TRBJ2-7; CDR3aa: CASSPGDRSSYEQYF
len: 14; v_gene: TRBV6-5; j_gene: TRBJ2-7; CDR3aa: CASSWTSDIYEQYF
len: 14; v_gene: TRBV7-2; j_gene: TRBJ2-3; CDR3aa: CASSSRTGTDTQYF
len: 14; v_gene: TRBV5-8; j_gene: TRBJ2-7; CDR3aa: CATHREPPLFEQYF
len: 15; v_gene: TRBV4-1; j_gene: TRBJ2-3; CDR3aa: CASSQRAVSTDTQYF
len: 13; v_gene: TRBV6-4; j_gene: TRBJ1-6; CDR3aa: CASSDGGDSPLHF
len: 16; v_gene: TRBV5-8; j_gene: TRBJ1-3; CDR3aa: CASSLRAGTAGNTIYF
len: 12; v_gene: TRBV6-1; j_gene: TRBJ1-1; CDR3aa: CANDRPNTEAFF
len: 17; v_gene: TRBV29-1; j_gene: TRBJ2-5; CDR3aa: CSVEPNLREGHAETQYF
len: 16; v_gene: TRBV11-2; j_gene: TRBJ1-1; CDR3aa: CASSLAIGGLNTEAFF
len: 12; v_gene: TRBV2; j_gene: TRBJ2-5; CDR3aa: CASLNLKETQYF
len: 15; v_gene: TRBV7-9; j_gene: TRBJ1-1; CDR3aa: CASSLVYGTNTEAFF
len: 20; v_gene: TRBV4-2; j_gene: TRBJ2-2; CDR3aa: CASSPGVGGERRSNTGELFF
len: 15; v_gene: TRBV28; j_gene: TRBJ1-2; CDR3aa: CASSLEGLINYGYTF
len: 14; v_gene: TRBV5-4; j_gene: TRBJ2-3; CDR3aa: CASSFGQGQDTQYF
len: 11; v_gene: TRBV30; j_gene: TRBJ1-2; CDR3aa: CAWRTGVGYTF
len: 15; v_gene: TRBV6-1; j_gene: TRBJ2-2; CDR3aa: CASRGLAANTGELFF
len: 12; v_gene: TRBV2; j_gene: TRBJ2-7; CDR3aa: CASSRDGYEQYF
len: 15; v_gene: TRBV6-5; j_gene: TRBJ1-1; CDR3aa: CASSYSWVGDTEAFF
len: 11; v_gene: TRBV25-1; j_gene: TRBJ2-3; CDR3aa: CASRERETQYF
len: 16; v_gene: TRBV7-9; j_gene: TRBJ2-5; CDR3aa: CASSAVLTGGAETQYF